Described below is a single T cell receptor (beta chain) sequence and its context. The source of the sample is a study of blood T cell repertoires in COVID-19. Study-level information: The origin of the acute and convalescent COVID-19 samples was the United States, Italy and Spain. The cDNA or gDNA used as material had been derived from T cells, B-cell-depleted T cells, or PBMCs.

As handled by the study authors: Reference gene primers were amplified, and this amplification served to estimate nucleated cell counts. Some clones are missing from TCRdb's copy, which holds only in-frame ones; the method was immunoSEQ multiplex PCR. V, J and clone size are taken as reported in that table, and D and trimming were inferred from the DNA itself. The table records more than 25,000 clones, approximately 85% of them present only once. CDR1 is KGHSH, CDR2 LQKENI, per germline. This CDR3 region has 15 residues. With 3 bases clipped from V and 6 bases from J, the junction kept 7 bases outside the gene matches.

Sequences were obtained from peripheral blood. J is TRBJ2-2 and V is TRBV18; 7 positions agree with TRBD2. The clonotype comes from a man aged 55 to 70 with active COVID-19. CDR3 amino acids: CASSPRERDAGELFF. CDR3 nucleotide sequence: TGTGCCAGCTCACCCAGGGAGCGGGATGCCGGGGAGCTGTTTTTT.